The 30 T cell receptor beta chains presented below share a single source sample, sequenced in a study of patients and donors after allogeneic stem cell transplantation. TCRdb reprocessed the RT-PCR reads with MiXCR, giving one entry per CDR3 protein. The table shows 200,000 to 250,000 distinct CDR3 sequences, with about 37% occurring only once. The sample comprised blood, either unsorted or a sorted T cell fraction (not recorded which). Receptors originate from a human donor who was either an allogeneic HSCT recipient or a stem cell or donor lymphocyte infusion donor (not recorded which). It is not recorded whose cells these are; they may come from a transplant donor.

This clonotype was observed a handful of times. V is TRBV10-3 and J is TRBJ1-1, with 10 bases identical to TRBD1. Losses at the gene ends were 4 bases for V and 5 bases for J; bases not matched to a gene: 4. CDR1 ENHRY and CDR2 SYGVKD come from the germline V gene. The CDR3 runs 14 residues. This chain's CDR3 is CAISGQGAGTEAFF. The CDR3 bases are TGTGCCATCAGTGGACAGGGGGCGGGTACTGAAGCTTTCTTT.

This clonotype was recorded only once. The V gene is TRBV4-3, the J gene TRBJ2-3; a possible D gene is TRBD2 (5 bases). Germline CDR1 reads LGHNA; CDR2 reads YSLEER. The V end lost 0 bases, the J end lost 1 base, and 8 bases lay between the germline ends. There are 15 residues in the CDR3. The CDR3 is CASSQDWRGTDTQYF. The CDR3 DNA reads as TGCGCCAGCAGCCAAGATTGGCGGGGCACAGATACGCAGTATTTT.

This clonotype was found a few times. V is TRBV20-1 and J is TRBJ1-5; 7 bases are shared with TRBD1. The CDR3 contains 15 residues. V gave up 0 bases and J gave up 6 bases; unmatched junction bases: 8. The germline gives CDR1 DFQATT, CDR2 SNEGSKA (reference sequence). The CDR3 bases are TGCAGTGCTAGAGATTCGACAGGGACGGTTCAGCCCCAGCATTTT. It codes for CSARDSTGTVQPQHF.

CDR3 nucleotide sequence: TGTGCCAGCAGCCAAAGGGCAGAAAACACTGAAGCTTTCTTT. The encoded protein is CASSQRAENTEAFF. The chain is built from TRBV4-2 and TRBJ1-1; D is uncertain. This CDR3 is 14 amino acids long. Trimming left V 2 bases short and J 2 bases short, with 9 bases between. The germline V gene encodes CDR1 LGHNA and CDR2 YNFKEQ.

V and J are TRBV9 and TRBJ2-3; 11 bases match TRBD2. CDR3 size: 16 residues. Germline V lookup: CDR1 SGDLS, CDR2 YYNGEE. Trimming took 3 bases from V and 1 from J; bases not matched to a gene: 4. This CDR3 reads CASSGLSGGGTDTQYF. The CDR3 DNA follows: TGTGCCAGCAGCGGTCTTAGCGGGGGGGGCACAGATACGCAGTATTTT.

This chain links TRBV20-1 with TRBJ1-2; a weak D match, TRBD1 (5 bases). The CDR3 contains 14 residues. Germline lookup yields CDR1 DFQATT and CDR2 SNEGSKA (reference sequence). The ends were cut back, 1 base at V and 4 bases at J, with 13 bases in the middle. CDR3 loop: CSARVRAGIYGYTF. The DNA for the CDR3 is TGCAGTGCTAGAGTGAGGGCAGGGATCTATGGCTACACCTTC.

This clonotype was seen more than once but under ten times. The rearrangement links TRBV20-1 to TRBJ2-1, with TRBD2 matching over 15 bases. Germline assignment: CDR1 DFQATT and CDR2 SNEGSKA (reference sequence). The V segment lost 6 bases and the J segment 2 bases; nucleotides outside the gene matches: 8. This CDR3 region has 17 residues. CDR3 sequence (DNA): TGCAGTGCCACCGGGACTAGCGGGGGGCCCACCTACAATGAGCAGTTCTTC. It translates to CSATGTSGGPTYNEQFF.

In its sample, this clonotype was seen a few times. This rearrangement joins TRBV2 to TRBJ1-5; D is uncertain. CDR3 length: 15 amino acids. V lost 4 bases, J lost 0 bases, and 10 bases lay in between. Germline-derived CDR1 and CDR2 are SNHLY and FYNNEI. CDR3: CASSVYSHSNQPQHF. CDR3 coding DNA: TGTGCCAGCAGTGTCTACTCCCATAGCAATCAGCCCCAGCATTTT.

This clonotype was counted between two and nine times. CDR3 sequence: CASSTVTAPFNPQHF. CDR3 nucleotides: TGTGCCAGCAGCACCGTTACAGCCCCTTTTAATCCCCAGCATTTT. V usage is TRBV27 and J usage is TRBJ1-5; no definite D call. There are 15 residues in the CDR3. V was shortened by 6 bases and J by 10 bases, with 22 bases between the two germline ends. Germline CDR1 MNHEY, CDR2 SMNVEV (reference sequence).

V and J are TRBV29-1 and TRBJ1-1, with a weak D call TRBD1 (5 bases). The CDR3 spans 14 residues. Trimming removed 4 bases at V and 3 bases at J, with 15 bases between. Germline CDR1 is SQVTM and CDR2 is ANQGSEA. The CDR3 DNA is TGCAGCGTTGGTTTTCATCGGGGGGACACTGAAGCTTTCTTT. It codes for CSVGFHRGDTEAFF. The full variable domain, with the rest looked up from reference TRBV29-1 and TRBJ1-1, is SAVISQKPSRDICQRGTSLTIQCQVDSQVTMMFWYRQQPGQSLTLIATANQGSEATYESGFVIDKFPISRPNLTFSTLTVSNMSPEDSSIYLCSVGFHRGDTEAFFGQGTRLTVV.

The chain combines TRBV6-5 with TRBJ1-2; D unresolved. Trimming removed 6 bases at V and 6 bases at J, with 14 bases between. CDR1 MNHEY and CDR2 SVGAGI come from the germline V gene. The CDR3 spans 13 residues. The CDR3 sequence is CASRLTAIHGYTF. CDR3 DNA sequence: TGTGCCAGCAGGCTTACAGCAATCCATGGCTACACCTTC.

This clonotype has just a few counts. V gene TRBV11-2 combines with J gene TRBJ1-4; 9 nucleotides match TRBD1. Germline trimming cut 1 base from V and 9 bases from J; bases unmatched to any gene: 6. This CDR3 contains 15 residues. Germline CDR1 is SGHAT and CDR2 is FQNNGV. The CDR3 DNA sequence: TGTGCCAGCAGCTTAGTTGGGACAGGGAGGCAAAAACTGTTTTTT. This encodes CASSLVGTGRQKLFF.

J is TRBJ1-1 and V is TRBV20-1, with D unclear. Looked up from germline, CDR1 is DFQATT and CDR2 is SNEGSKA (reference sequence). The V gene lost 4 bases and the J gene lost 1 base, with 10 bases spanning the gap. The CDR3 is 13 amino acids. CDR3 region: CSATPTTNTEAFF. The CDR3 nucleotides read TGCAGTGCTACCCCCACAACGAACACTGAAGCTTTCTTT.

The rearrangement joins TRBV18 to TRBJ1-1; no definite D call. The CDR3 sequence is 14 residues long. V was shortened by 2 bases and J by 3 bases, with 10 bases between the two germline ends. The germline gives CDR1 KGHSH, CDR2 LQKENI. The CDR3 protein is CASSPTQADTEAFF. The CDR3 coding sequence is TGTGCCAGCTCACCAACCCAGGCTGACACTGAAGCTTTCTTT. The complete variable domain, with remaining parts taken from reference TRBV18 and TRBJ1-1, reads NAGVMQNPRHLVRRRGQEARLRCSPMKGHSHVYWYRQLPEEGLKFMVYLQKENIIDESGMPKERFSAEFPKEGPSILRIQQVVRGDSAAYFCASSPTQADTEAFFGQGTRLTVV.

The V call is TRBV4-1, the J call TRBJ1-4; D may be TRBD1 (5 bases). The CDR3 contains 14 residues. The V and J ends lost 4 bases and 5 bases respectively, with 11 bases between them. Germline V lookup: CDR1 MGHRA, CDR2 YSYEKL. The CDR3 loop reads CASSRGPPNEKLFF. The CDR3 DNA sequence: TGCGCCAGCAGCCGGGGACCGCCGAATGAAAAACTGTTTTTT.

There are a few counts of this clonotype. The chain couples TRBV5-1 to TRBJ1-6; 8 nucleotides align to TRBD1. Germline-derived CDR1 and CDR2 are SGHRS and YFSETQ. J lost 10 bases, V lost 4 bases, and 7 bases had no gene match. The CDR3 totals 14 residues. The CDR3 DNA reads TGCGCCAGCAGCACCGGGACAGGTGGATCACCCCTCCACTTT. Its translation: CASSTGTGGSPLHF.

This clonotype was counted between two and nine times. The V and J genes are TRBV12-3 or TRBV12-4 and TRBJ2-1; D is uncertain. Trimming left V 6 bases short and J 15 bases short, with 9 bases between. The CDR3 length is 9 residues. CDR3 DNA: TGTGCCAGCAGCCCCCCCCTGTTCTTC. Amino acids: CASSPPLFF.

This clonotype was detected a few times. The chain carries TRBV9 and TRBJ1-5; 8 bases are a match to TRBD1. In germline, CDR1 is SGDLS, CDR2 YYNGEE. The CDR3 extends over 14 amino acids. The V gene end was trimmed by 4 bases and the J gene end by 7 bases; junction bases not matched to a gene: 7. CDR3 amino acids: CASSPGQVGQPQHF. The CDR3 DNA sequence: TGTGCCAGCAGCCCGGGACAGGTGGGGCAGCCCCAGCATTTT.

The chain uses TRBV3-1 and TRBJ1-2; D gene uncertain. The CDR3 contains 15 residues. The V end lost 0 bases, the J end lost 4 bases, and 12 bases lay between the germline ends. Germline V CDR1 and CDR2: LGHDT, YNNKEL (reference sequence). DNA of the CDR3: TGTGCCAGCAGCCAAGATTGGGGAGACGCCTATGGCTACACCTTC. It translates to CASSQDWGDAYGYTF.

The V call is TRBV5-1, the J call TRBJ1-2; 10 bases map to TRBD1. The CDR3 length is 14 residues. V lost 3 bases and J lost 5; bases outside the gene matches: 4. Germline V gene data show CDR1 as SGHRS and CDR2 as YFSETQ. CDR3 sequence reads: CASSSGTGVYGYTF. CDR3 in DNA: TGCGCCAGCAGCTCAGGGACAGGGGTTTATGGCTACACCTTC.

There are a few counts of this clonotype. This sequence joins TRBV28 and TRBJ1-5; the D gene is possibly TRBD1 (6 bases). Trimming shortened V by 1 base and J by 3 bases, and 16 bases separated the two germline ends. Germline loops: CDR1 MDHEN, CDR2 SYDVKM. This CDR3 contains 17 residues. The CDR3 protein is CASSLLGPGEPNQPQHF. For the CDR3, the DNA is TGTGCCAGCAGTTTATTGGGTCCAGGGGAACCCAATCAGCCCCAGCATTTT.

This clonotype was detected once. This chain joins TRBV20-1 and TRBJ2-1; a possible D gene is TRBD1 (6 bases). CDR1 and CDR2 (germline): DFQATT, SNEGSKA (reference sequence). With 3 bases removed from V and 0 bases from J, the gap between germline ends came to 18 bases. This CDR3 is built from 17 residues. CDR3 bases: TGCAGTGCTAGCGGAGTAAGAGGGGGTAGCTCCTACAATGAGCAGTTCTTC. Protein product: CSASGVRGGSSYNEQFF.

This chain joins TRBV6-1 and TRBJ1-2; 8 positions agree with TRBD1. Germline V lookup: CDR1 MNHNS, CDR2 SASEGT. The length of the CDR3 is 14 residues. With 4 bases clipped from V and 4 bases from J, the junction kept 5 bases outside the gene matches. CDR3 in DNA: TGTGCCAGCAGTGTTCCAGGGGGCGGCTATGGCTACACCTTC. This codes for CASSVPGGGYGYTF.

The chain uses TRBV6-5 and TRBJ1-1, with D hard to call. The ends were cut back, 0 bases at V and 9 bases at J, with 26 bases in the middle. The CDR3 sequence is 18 residues long. CDR1 is MNHEY, CDR2 SVGAGI, per germline. CDR3: CASSYSSRIPTMKGQAFF. Written as DNA, the CDR3 is TGTGCCAGCAGTTACTCGTCCAGGATACCCACGATGAAGGGCCAAGCTTTCTTT.

The rearrangement uses TRBV20-1 and TRBJ2-7; D is possibly TRBD1 or TRBD2 (6 bases each). Germline CDR1 and CDR2: DFQATT and SNEGSKA (reference sequence). CDR3 length equals 12 residues. The V end was cut by 3 bases, the J end by 3 bases, with 9 bases between. In nucleotides, the CDR3 is TGCAGTGCTAGCGGGGGCGGCTACGAGCAGTACTTC. It yields the protein CSASGGGYEQYF.

The chain combines TRBV28 with TRBJ2-5; possibly TRBD2 for D (6 bases). V was trimmed by 4 bases and J by 2 bases, leaving 11 bases between them. The germline gives CDR1 MDHEN, CDR2 SYDVKM. CDR3 length: 14 residues. CDR3 protein: CASSWLATQETQYF. The CDR3, as DNA: TGTGCCAGCAGTTGGCTAGCGACGCAAGAGACCCAGTACTTC.

V gene TRBV5-1 combines with J gene TRBJ1-1, with D hard to call. The V and J ends lost 4 bases and 1 base respectively, with 5 bases between them. Germline V gene lookup returns CDR1 SGHRS and CDR2 YFSETQ. This CDR3 is built from 12 residues. The CDR3 nucleotides are TGCGCCAGCAGCAACAGGAACACTGAAGCTTTCTTT. Protein product: CASSNRNTEAFF.

The chain couples TRBV6-5 to TRBJ2-2, with 7 bases identical to TRBD1. Germline V gives CDR1 MNHEY, CDR2 SVGAGI. V was pared by 6 bases and J by 5 bases, with 6 bases of the junction left unmatched. The CDR3 covers 14 residues. CDR3 bases: TGTGCCAGCAGATGGACAGGAGCTACCGGGGAGCTGTTTTTT. Amino acids: CASRWTGATGELFF.

V usage is TRBV9 and J usage is TRBJ1-1; no clear D. This CDR3 spans 14 amino acids. The V end lost 3 bases, the J end lost 4 bases, and 13 bases lay between the germline ends. The germline CDR1 and CDR2 sequences are SGDLS and YYNGEE. The CDR3 region is CASSAQRWGTEAFF. The CDR3 bases are TGTGCCAGCAGCGCACAACGGTGGGGCACTGAAGCTTTCTTT.

The CDR3 nucleotides read TGTGCCAGCAGCCGCCTAGCGGCGCAAGAGACCCAGTACTTC. The encoded protein is CASSRLAAQETQYF. V and J are TRBV3-1 and TRBJ2-5; the match to TRBD2 covers 7 bases. Per germline, CDR1 LGHDT and CDR2 YNNKEL (reference sequence). Losses at the gene ends were 4 bases for V and 2 bases for J; bases not matched to a gene: 4. The CDR3 loop spans 14 amino acids.